This T cell receptor beta chain was captured in a study of CD8 T cells in Susac syndrome. In germline, CDR1 is KGHSH, CDR2 LQKENI. V lost 4 bases to trimming and J lost 0 bases, with 16 bases between them. CDR3 length: 17 amino acids. An input of roughly 0.5 to 1 ug of RNA was subjected to reverse transcription using random hexamers. TCR beta CDR3 was amplified by immunoSEQ covering 54 Vbeta and 13 Jbeta. TCRdb fed the immunoSEQ multiplex PCR reads into MiXCR, producing one record per CDR3 protein. The sample lists 200,000 to 250,000 distinct CDR3 sequences, roughly 92% occurring once. From blood CD8+ and CD4+ T cells, the TCR beta chain was sequenced. Stable or active relapsing-remitting multiple sclerosis, untreated and meeting revised McDonald criteria, defined the controls. TEMRA cells were enriched by FACS, and CD4+ and CD8+ T cells were negatively isolated.

V gene TRBV18 combines with J gene TRBJ1-3, with D perhaps matching TRBD1 (6 bases). The receptor comes from a human donor with multiple sclerosis. The sample consisted of CD8+ T cells from PBMCs. This CDR3 is CASSRYHRARSGNTIYF. DNA for the CDR3: TGTGCCAGCTCACGATACCACAGGGCCCGCTCTGGAAACACCATATATTTT.